This record looks at one TCR beta chain sequence and its context. The data were taken from a study of blood T cell repertoires in COVID-19. Study summary: PBMCs, B-cell-depleted T cells, or T cells provided the cDNA or gDNA that made up the material.

Germline V gene sequence: CDR1 SGHDT, CDR2 YYEEEE. This CDR3 contains 13 residues. Trimming took off 7 bases at V and 4 bases at J, with 14 bases between the two ends. The repertoire was sequenced with immunoSEQ multiplex PCR; TCRdb's copy has only in-frame clones and lacks some. Here the sample spans some 170,000 clones, roughly 82% being singletons. The clonotype was recovered from a woman aged 70-85 years with acute or convalescent COVID-19. The sample comprised peripheral blood. The V call is TRBV5-6, the J call TRBJ1-1; D may be TRBD1 (5 bases). CDR3 sequence (DNA): TGTGCCAGCTTGACAGAACTCGGCACTGAAGCTTTCTTT. Translation: CASLTELGTEAFF.